The T cell receptor beta chain described here comes from a study of shared clonotypes between healthy human individuals. CD45RO-negative cells were positively selected for CCR7, leaving out terminally differentiated effector memory CD45RA+ cells. This clone showed up just once. Data came from immunoSEQ multiplex PCR; TCRdb stores just in-frame clones and leaves some out. The repertoire holds about 2.2 million clones, with more than 85% as singletons. The TCR originated in a man aged 18 to 30 in good health. Some clones in this sample may be carry-over from other donors' samples. Sequenced sample: naive CD8+ T cells from PBMCs.

The CDR3 loop reads CAWSVDSSSGNTIYF. Here the CDR3 DNA reads TGTGCCTGGAGTGTAGACAGTAGCTCTGGAAACACCATATATTTT. The chain uses TRBV30 and TRBJ1-3; D might be TRBD1 (5 bases). Germline V gene sequence: CDR1 GTSNPN, CDR2 SVGIG (reference sequence). Deletions cut 0 bases from V and 0 bases from J, with 9 bases between. The CDR3 extends over 15 amino acids.